Shown below are 27 T cell receptor beta chains from a single sample sequenced in a study of blood T cell repertoires in COVID-19. The method was immunoSEQ multiplex PCR; TCRdb's version includes in-frame clones alone and lacks a portion of them. This sample has 200,000 to 250,000 clones; over 80% occur once, and the top ten carry roughly 1.3%. The sequencing input was peripheral blood. The receptors here all came from a woman in her thirties with COVID-19, enrolled during active disease.

A remark on this clone: The sample carries other DNA sequences with the same CDR3. The rearrangement links TRBV5-1 to TRBJ2-6; TRBD1 agrees at 8 bases. J was trimmed by 0 bases and V by 3 bases; bases with no gene match: 5. Germline V gene sequence: CDR1 SGHRS, CDR2 YFSETQ. The CDR3 covers 17 residues. The CDR3 coding sequence is TGCGCCAGCAGCTCCGGGACAGGCAGCTCTGGGGCCAACGTCCTGACTTTC. Protein sequence: CASSSGTGSSGANVLTF.

The gene calls are TRBV4-3 and TRBJ1-2, with 7 bases that match TRBD1. Germline lookup yields CDR1 LGHNA and CDR2 YSLEER. This CDR3 has 15 amino acids. Losses at the gene ends were 0 bases for V and 8 bases for J; bases not matched to a gene: 9. The CDR3 DNA follows: TGCGCCAGCAGCCAAGATGGAGGAGGGGGCTTGGGCTACACCTTC. Protein sequence: CASSQDGGGGLGYTF.

The rearrangement links TRBV6-2 or TRBV6-3 to TRBJ2-5; tentatively, D is TRBD2 (5 bases). This CDR3 has 18 amino acids. V lost 4 bases, J lost 4 bases, and 25 bases lay in between. Per germline, CDR1 MNHEY and CDR2 SVGEGT. CDR3 in amino acids: CASSSLRVVGVVAETQYF. The DNA for the CDR3 is TGTGCCAGCAGTTCCTTGAGGGTTGTCGGAGTGGTAGCAGAGACCCAGTACTTC.

The chain combines TRBV3-1 (or the pseudogene TRBV3-2) with TRBJ2-2, with 8 bases fitting TRBD1. J was trimmed by 4 bases and V by 4 bases; bases with no gene match: 5. CDR1 LGHDT and CDR2 YNNKEL come from the germline V gene (reference sequence). The CDR3 covers 15 residues. The DNA for the CDR3 is TGTGCCAGCAGCCTCAGACAGGGGAGCACCGGGGAGCTGTTTTTT. Translated, it gives CASSLRQGSTGELFF.

V is TRBV7-2 and J is TRBJ2-7, with TRBD2 matching 9 bases. This CDR3 has 16 residues. Germline loops: CDR1 SGHTA, CDR2 FQGNSA. The ends lost 1 base at V and 1 base at J; junction bases unmatched: 5. CDR3 nucleotide sequence: TGTGCCAGCAGCTTAGATGGCGGGGGGGTTTCCTACGAGCAGTACTTC. Its protein product is CASSLDGGGVSYEQYF.

V and J are TRBV14 and TRBJ2-1, with 10 bases matching TRBD1. Germline values: CDR1 SGHDN, CDR2 FVKESK. The CDR3 is 17 amino acids. Trimming removed 4 bases from V and 8 bases from J; junction bases left unmatched: 14. CDR3 protein: CASSLRDRGLQGHEQFF. The CDR3 DNA is TGTGCCAGCAGCCTCCGGGACAGGGGCCTCCAAGGCCATGAGCAGTTCTTC.

The chain uses TRBV27 and TRBJ1-5; 8 bases line up with TRBD1. In germline, CDR1 is MNHEY, CDR2 SMNVEV (reference sequence). There are 13 residues in the CDR3. V lost 8 bases, J lost 11 bases, and 11 bases stayed unmatched. This CDR3 is CASGSDGDRTQHF. Written as DNA, the CDR3 is TGTGCCAGCGGTAGCGACGGGGACAGGACCCAGCATTTT.

The chain joins TRBV30 to TRBJ1-5, with a possible D match to TRBD1 (5 bases). V gave up 0 bases and J gave up 4 bases, with 10 bases separating them. Germline assignment: CDR1 GTSNPN and CDR2 SVGIG (reference sequence). The CDR3 covers 14 residues. In DNA form, the CDR3 reads TGTGCCTGGAGTGTCGGACATCCTAATCAGCCCCAGCATTTT. Protein: CAWSVGHPNQPQHF.

The chain has TRBV27 and TRBJ2-3; TRBD1 aligns across 9 bases. V shed 5 bases and J 3 bases; nucleotides not matched to a gene: 12. The CDR3 loop spans 17 amino acids. Looked up from germline, CDR1 is MNHEY and CDR2 is SMNVEV (reference sequence). CDR3 residues: CASSLPSGQGGTDTQYF. The CDR3 nucleotides are TGTGCCAGCAGTCTACCTTCGGGACAGGGAGGGACAGATACGCAGTATTTT.

V usage is TRBV6-2 or TRBV6-3 and J usage is TRBJ2-1; 9 positions agree with TRBD2. J lost 2 bases, V lost 2 bases, and 1 base had no gene match. Germline-derived CDR1 and CDR2 are MNHEY and SVGEGT. The CDR3 loop spans 15 amino acids. This CDR3 is CASSYGGGAYNEQFF. CDR3 coding DNA: TGTGCCAGCAGTTACGGCGGGGGGGCCTACAATGAGCAGTTCTTC.

This sequence joins TRBV10-3 and TRBJ1-5; no clear D gene. From germline, CDR1 is ENHRY and CDR2 SYGVKD. V lost 0 bases, J lost 1 base, and 7 bases lay in between. The CDR3 sequence is 15 residues long. In nucleotides, the CDR3 is TGTGCCATCAGTGAGTCTGGAGGGAGCAATCAGCCCCAGCATTTT. Translating it yields CAISESGGSNQPQHF.

The chain uses TRBV3-1 (or the pseudogene TRBV3-2) and TRBJ1-5, with D tentatively TRBD1 (5 bases). CDR3 length: 14 amino acids. The ends were cut back, 6 bases at V and 6 bases at J, with 15 bases in the middle. Germline CDR1 and CDR2: LGHDT and YNNKEL (reference sequence). CDR3 DNA: TGTGCCAGCAGTCTAGGACAAGACACTCAGCCCCAGCATTTT. Protein product: CASSLGQDTQPQHF.

V usage is TRBV5-6 and J usage is TRBJ2-3, with D maybe TRBD2 (5 bases). CDR3 length: 16 residues. The V and J ends lost 2 bases and 0 bases respectively, with 13 bases between them. Germline V gives CDR1 SGHDT, CDR2 YYEEEE. Written as DNA, the CDR3 is TGTGCCAGCAGCTTAGGGCGGGTTATTAGCACAGATACGCAGTATTTT. Protein: CASSLGRVISTDTQYF.

The V and J genes are TRBV5-1 and TRBJ2-2; D is unclear. Germline V gives CDR1 SGHRS, CDR2 YFSETQ. The CDR3 runs to 13 residues. Trimming pared 4 bases from V and 3 bases from J, leaving 7 bases between. The CDR3 loop is CASSRPDTGELFF. In DNA form, the CDR3 reads TGCGCCAGCAGCCGCCCGGACACCGGGGAGCTGTTTTTT.

V and J are TRBV7-2 and TRBJ2-7, with a possible D match to TRBD2 (6 bases). There are 16 residues in the CDR3. The V and J ends lost 1 base and 0 bases respectively, with 13 bases between them. Germline loops: CDR1 SGHTA, CDR2 FQGNSA. The CDR3 region is CASSLVDGSPSYEQYF. The CDR3 DNA is TGTGCCAGCAGCTTAGTGGACGGGAGCCCCTCCTACGAGCAGTACTTC.

The chain is built from TRBV2 and TRBJ1-2; possible D gene TRBD1, 6 bases. CDR1 is SNHLY and CDR2 is FYNNEI in the germline V gene. The V end lost 10 bases, the J end lost 7 bases, and 22 bases lay between the germline ends. The CDR3 is made up of 14 amino acids. CDR3 sequence reads: CAIPSPTGGRGYTF. CDR3 DNA sequence: TGTGCCATCCCCTCCCCGACAGGAGGCCGTGGCTACACCTTC.

This chain connects TRBV18 to TRBJ1-2; unclear D gene. Germline CDR1 reads KGHSH; CDR2 reads LQKENI. CDR3 length: 15 residues. With 3 bases removed from V and 4 bases from J, the gap between germline ends came to 15 bases. The CDR3 DNA follows: TGTGCCAGCTCACCTCGGGGAGTCGTAGGCTATGGCTACACCTTC. Its translation: CASSPRGVVGYGYTF.

The CDR3 spells CASSTGTDYGYTF. DNA for the CDR3: TGTGCCAGCAGTACCGGGACAGACTATGGCTACACCTTC. V gene TRBV6-5 combines with J gene TRBJ1-2, with 7 bases matching TRBD1. The CDR3 is 13 residues long. V dropped 5 bases and J dropped 3; count of bases not matched to a gene: 3. Germline-derived CDR1 and CDR2 are MNHEY and SVGAGI.

In this sample, this clone turned up a few times. The chain employs TRBV2 and TRBJ2-7; possibly TRBD2 for D (6 bases). The CDR3 is 14 residues long. Germline CDR1 reads SNHLY; CDR2 reads FYNNEI. Trimming removed 6 bases from V and 0 bases from J, with 12 bases in between. CDR3 loop: CASRGAGSSYEQYF. In nucleotides, the CDR3 is TGTGCCAGCAGGGGAGCGGGTAGCTCCTACGAGCAGTACTTC.

This chain connects TRBV7-2 to TRBJ1-2; 7 bases are shared with TRBD1. The CDR3 totals 16 residues. CDR1 and CDR2 (germline): SGHTA, FQGNSA. With V trimmed by 1 base and J by 0 bases, 5 bases remained unmatched. CDR3 bases: TGTGCCAGCAGCTTAGGACAGGGCGAGCCTAACTATGGCTACACCTTC. It translates to CASSLGQGEPNYGYTF.

The J gene is TRBJ2-3, the V gene TRBV3-1 (or the pseudogene TRBV3-2); D is unclear. This CDR3 comprises 14 residues. Germline values: CDR1 LGHDT, CDR2 YNNKEL (reference sequence). The V gene lost 1 base and the J gene lost 7 bases, with 12 bases spanning the gap. The CDR3 protein is CASSQVSGMYTQYF. The DNA for the CDR3 is TGTGCCAGCAGCCAAGTAAGTGGCATGTATACGCAGTATTTT.

V gene TRBV6-2 or TRBV6-3 combines with J gene TRBJ1-1; D not certain. The germline V gene has CDR1 MNHEY and CDR2 SVGEGT. The V and J ends lost 1 base and 1 base respectively, with 10 bases between them. This CDR3 contains 15 residues. CDR3 sequence reads: CASSYFPSPNTEAFF. The CDR3 nucleotides are TGTGCCAGCAGTTACTTCCCAAGCCCGAACACTGAAGCTTTCTTT.

The chain carries TRBV6-2 or TRBV6-3 and TRBJ2-2; no definite D call. Germline V gives CDR1 MNHEY, CDR2 SVGEGT. The CDR3 is 15 residues long. V was clipped by 0 bases and J by 8 bases, with 13 bases between them. CDR3 loop: CASSYSSYASGELFF. CDR3 DNA sequence: TGTGCCAGCAGTTACTCGAGTTATGCGAGTGGGGAGCTGTTTTTT.

This rearrangement joins TRBV24-1 to TRBJ2-7; no firm D call. From germline, CDR1 is KGHDR and CDR2 SFDVKD. The CDR3 runs 11 residues. Trimming shortened V by 2 bases and J by 4 bases, and 2 bases separated the two germline ends. The CDR3 DNA reads as TGTGCCACCAGTGATTCTTACGAGCAGTACTTC. Protein: CATSDSYEQYF.

This clone was seen a handful of times. V usage is TRBV5-1 and J usage is TRBJ1-2; perhaps TRBD1 as D (6 bases). Per the germline V gene, CDR1 is SGHRS and CDR2 is YFSETQ. V gave up 4 bases and J gave up 2 bases, with 12 bases separating them. This CDR3 is built from 14 residues. The CDR3 region has the DNA TGCGCCAGCAGCCCATCCCAGGGGAACTATGGCTACACCTTC. As protein: CASSPSQGNYGYTF.

This clone was detected only once. The V call is TRBV6-6, the J call TRBJ2-1; 11 bases line up with TRBD1. The CDR3 extends over 15 amino acids. The V segment lost 4 bases and the J segment 6 bases; nucleotides outside the gene matches: 5. Germline V gene data show CDR1 as MNHNY and CDR2 as SVGAGI (reference sequence). CDR3 in DNA: TGTGCCAGCAGTTTCCCCGGGACAGGGGGCAATGAGCAGTTCTTC. Its protein product is CASSFPGTGGNEQFF.

The chain has TRBV6-5 and TRBJ2-1; 14 positions match TRBD2. Germline V lookup: CDR1 MNHEY, CDR2 SVGAGI. The J segment lost 4 bases and the V segment lost 8 bases, leaving 1 base of the junction unmatched. The CDR3 contains 14 residues. The CDR3 loop reads CASRTSGGYNEQFF. The CDR3 DNA is TGTGCCAGCCGGACTAGCGGGGGGTACAATGAGCAGTTCTTC.